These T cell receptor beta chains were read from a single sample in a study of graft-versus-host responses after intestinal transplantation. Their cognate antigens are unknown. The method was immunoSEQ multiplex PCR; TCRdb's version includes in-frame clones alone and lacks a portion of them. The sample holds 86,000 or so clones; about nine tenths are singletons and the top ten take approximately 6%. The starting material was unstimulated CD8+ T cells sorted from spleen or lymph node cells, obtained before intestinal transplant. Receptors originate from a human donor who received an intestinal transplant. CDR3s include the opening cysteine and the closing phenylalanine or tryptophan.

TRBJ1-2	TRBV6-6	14	CASSYSEGRYGYTF
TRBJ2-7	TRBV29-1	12	CSVLAQYYEQYF
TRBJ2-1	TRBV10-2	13	CASSESRGPEQFF
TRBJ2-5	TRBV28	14	CASSSTVYQETQYF
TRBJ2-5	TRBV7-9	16	CASSQSTGGADETQYF
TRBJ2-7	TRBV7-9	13	CAGGLAGNDEQYF
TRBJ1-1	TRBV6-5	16	CASSYGTGGAGTEAFF
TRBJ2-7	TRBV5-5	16	CASSLSFPGAFYEQYF
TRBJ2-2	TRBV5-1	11	CASTGPGELFF
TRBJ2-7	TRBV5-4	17	CASSLASERTGPYEQYF
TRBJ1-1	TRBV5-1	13	CASSRTVNTEAFF
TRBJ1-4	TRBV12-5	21	CASGQPHWHRDRGYANEKLFF
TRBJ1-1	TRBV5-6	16	CASSLQGDRMNTEAFF
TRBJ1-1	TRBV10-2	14	CASTPGRATTEAFF
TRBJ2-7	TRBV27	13	CASSLWGGYEQYF
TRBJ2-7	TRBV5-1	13	CASSSAPPYEQYF
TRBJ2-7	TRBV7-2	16	CASSLFGGQGGDEQYF
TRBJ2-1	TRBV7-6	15	CASSIFGGEGNEQFF
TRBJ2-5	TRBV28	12	CASSLWGGEQYF
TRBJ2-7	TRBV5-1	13	CASSLENPYEQYF
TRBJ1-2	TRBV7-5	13	CASTGPLSYGYTF
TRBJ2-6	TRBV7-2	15	CASSLGGAGANVLTF
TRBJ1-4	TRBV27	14	CASSLKHGNEKLFF
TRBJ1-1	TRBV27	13	CASSFVGDPEAFF
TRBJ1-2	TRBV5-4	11	CAPRARGGYTF
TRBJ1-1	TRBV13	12	CASSQGTPHLFF
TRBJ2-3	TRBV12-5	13	CASDDTLTDTQYF
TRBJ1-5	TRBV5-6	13	CASSLAGNQPQHF